Presented here are 26 T cell receptor beta chains from one specimen sequenced in a study of human T cells and chemical hapten exposure. The time point is: patch test 1, 2 weeks after DPC sensitization. Treatment: therapeutic diphenylcyclopropenone sensitization with weekly scalp DPC. MiXCR, applied by TCRdb to the RACE reads, yields one record per CDR3 protein. The data hold some 350,000 distinct CDR3 sequences, with around 7% observed a single time. This material consisted of whole blood, taken in connection with sensitization to the hapten diphenylcyclopropenone (DPC). The origin of the receptors is a woman aged 18-29 years with alopecia areata. Some clones in this sample may be carry-over from other donors' samples.

The chain joins TRBV5-4 to TRBJ1-4; 7 nucleotides align to TRBD1. J gave up 4 bases and V 4 bases, and 7 bases lay outside the gene matches. CDR3 length: 15 amino acids. In germline, CDR1 is SGHNT, CDR2 YYREEE (reference sequence). The CDR3 sequence is CASSTNRGLNEKLFF. The DNA for the CDR3 is TGTGCCAGCAGCACTAACAGGGGACTTAATGAAAAACTGTTTTTT.

This clonotype was counted at least ten times. The chain carries TRBV6-2 or TRBV6-3 and TRBJ2-2, with 9 bases fitting TRBD1. The CDR3 covers 15 residues. In germline, CDR1 is MNHEY, CDR2 SVGEGT. The V segment lost 4 bases and the J segment 3 bases; nucleotides outside the gene matches: 3. CDR3 nucleotide sequence: TGTGCCAGCAGTTTACGGACAGGGGACACCGGGGAGCTGTTTTTT. Amino acids: CASSLRTGDTGELFF.

This clonotype has only a few counts. The genes are TRBV2 and TRBJ2-1, with a possible D match to TRBD1 (5 bases). There are 14 residues in the CDR3. V lost 4 bases to trimming and J lost 2 bases, with 9 bases between them. The germline V gene encodes CDR1 SNHLY and CDR2 FYNNEI. CDR3 DNA: TGTGCCAGCAGTGTAGAAGGGGCCTACAATGAGCAGTTCTTC. Residues: CASSVEGAYNEQFF.

This clonotype was detected only a few times. The chain couples TRBV27 to TRBJ2-5; TRBD2 matches at 8 bases. The length of the CDR3 is 14 residues. V dropped 5 bases and J dropped 5; count of bases not matched to a gene: 7. CDR1 MNHEY and CDR2 SMNVEV come from the germline V gene (reference sequence). The DNA for the CDR3 is TGTGCCAGCAGTCTAGAACTAGCGGATGAGACCCAGTACTTC. This gives the protein CASSLELADETQYF.

This clonotype was observed a handful of times. The J gene is TRBJ2-5, the V gene TRBV2, with no clear D. The V end was cut by 4 bases, the J end by 5 bases, with 14 bases between. This CDR3 has 14 amino acids. In germline, CDR1 is SNHLY, CDR2 FYNNEI. CDR3 amino acids: CASSAGHDLETQYF. The CDR3 nucleotides read TGTGCCAGCAGTGCCGGGCATGACCTGGAGACCCAGTACTTC.

The CDR3 sequence: CSARTPGTGTYGYTF. Here the CDR3 DNA reads TGCAGTGCTAGGACCCCCGGGACAGGGACGTACGGCTACACCTTC. The chain has TRBV20-1 and TRBJ1-2, with 9 bases aligning to TRBD1. Looked up from germline, CDR1 is DFQATT and CDR2 is SNEGSKA (reference sequence). After removal of 3 bases from V and 8 bases from J, the junction contained 13 bases not matched to a gene. The CDR3 spans 15 residues.

This clonotype appeared many times. The rearrangement links TRBV7-9 to TRBJ2-5, with 12 bases aligning to TRBD2. Trimming took 5 bases from V and 4 from J; bases not matched to a gene: 8. Germline V gene lookup returns CDR1 SEHNR and CDR2 FQNEAQ (reference sequence). The CDR3 length is 16 residues. The DNA for the CDR3 is TGTGCCAGCAGCCGACTGACTAGCGGGGGAGGAGAGACCCAGTACTTC. Its protein product is CASSRLTSGGGETQYF.

The CDR3 DNA reads TGTGCCAGCAGCTTAGCCCCTGGCTCCTACGAGCAGTACTTC. Protein sequence: CASSLAPGSYEQYF. J is TRBJ2-7 and V is TRBV7-3; the D is unclear. V was clipped by 2 bases and J by 0 bases, with 8 bases between them. There are 14 residues in the CDR3. Looked up from germline, CDR1 is SGHTA and CDR2 is FQGTGA.

The V call is TRBV2, the J call TRBJ1-1; D gene uncertain. Deletions cut 4 bases from V and 0 bases from J, with 6 bases between. Looked up from germline, CDR1 is SNHLY and CDR2 is FYNNEI. CDR3 size: 13 residues. The DNA of the CDR3 is TGTGCCAGCAGTGCGGTGATGAACACTGAAGCTTTCTTT. Protein: CASSAVMNTEAFF.

The rearrangement uses TRBV20-1 and TRBJ2-7; 10 nucleotides agree with TRBD1. CDR1 DFQATT and CDR2 SNEGSKA come from the germline V gene (reference sequence). Trimming removed 5 bases from V and 4 bases from J; junction bases left unmatched: 14. This CDR3 spans 16 amino acids. The CDR3 is CSAADRGREWSYEQYF. The CDR3, as DNA: TGCAGTGCTGCTGACAGGGGGCGCGAATGGTCGTACGAGCAGTACTTC.

The chain uses TRBV6-2 or TRBV6-3 and TRBJ2-7; 9 nucleotides line up with TRBD2. The trim removed 6 bases at V and 3 bases at J, leaving 9 bases unmatched. This CDR3 has 15 amino acids. The V gene's germline CDR1 is MNHEY and CDR2 SVGEGT. The CDR3 region is CASRPGLALLYEQYF. In DNA form, the CDR3 reads TGTGCCAGCAGACCCGGACTAGCGCTACTCTACGAGCAGTACTTC.

The rearrangement uses TRBV12-3 or TRBV12-4 and TRBJ1-6; TRBD1 agrees at 8 bases. The J segment lost 9 bases and the V segment lost 7 bases, leaving 5 bases of the junction unmatched. The CDR3 has 13 amino acids. For the CDR3, the DNA is TGTGCCAGCACCCTTACAGGGGGTTCACCCCTCCACTTT. Residues: CASTLTGGSPLHF.

This clonotype was counted at least ten times. This sequence joins TRBV5-1 and TRBJ2-5; a possible D gene is TRBD2 (6 bases). Germline V gene sequence: CDR1 SGHRS, CDR2 YFSETQ. Trimming pared 6 bases from V and 4 bases from J, leaving 13 bases between. This CDR3 contains 13 residues. This CDR3 is CASNDGRGETQYF. The CDR3 DNA is TGCGCCAGCAATGACGGGAGAGGAGAGACCCAGTACTTC.

This clonotype has more than one count but fewer than ten. This chain joins TRBV6-5 and TRBJ1-5; weak D call: TRBD1 (6 bases). In germline, CDR1 is MNHEY, CDR2 SVGAGI. This CDR3 comprises 17 residues. Trimming left V 6 bases short and J 0 bases short, with 18 bases between. In DNA, the CDR3 is TGTGCCAGCAGGGTGGACAGCACCCCCTATAGCAATCAGCCCCAGCATTTT. As protein: CASRVDSTPYSNQPQHF.

This clonotype was counted a few times. The chain joins TRBV6-5 to TRBJ2-7, with D possibly being TRBD2 (7 bases). Trimming removed 8 bases from V and 6 bases from J, with 26 bases in between. Germline CDR1 MNHEY, CDR2 SVGAGI. The CDR3 is 16 amino acids. CDR3 sequence: CASSSAGAGVSGEQYF. The CDR3 region has the DNA TGTGCCAGCTCCTCGGCGGGGGCGGGGGTGTCCGGCGAGCAGTACTTC.

A single count supports this clonotype. A much larger clone sits a single nucleotide away, making a read error possible. This chain links TRBV7-2 with TRBJ2-3, with D hard to call. Looked up from germline, CDR1 is SGHTA and CDR2 is FQGNSA. CDR3 length: 13 residues. V dropped 8 bases and J dropped 6 bases, with 15 bases sitting between them. DNA of the CDR3: TGTGCCAGCGGCCGAGATGAGGACGATACGCAGTATTTT. Protein sequence: CASGRDEDDTQYF.

This clonotype occurred a few times. V is TRBV4-2 and J is TRBJ1-2; D possibly corresponds to TRBD1 (5 bases). From germline, CDR1 is LGHNA and CDR2 YNFKEQ. This CDR3 is 15 amino acids long. V lost 4 bases and J 0 bases, leaving 12 bases between the germline ends. CDR3 nucleotides: TGTGCCAGCAGCCGGCGGGGGAATGCTAACTATGGCTACACCTTC. Translation: CASSRRGNANYGYTF.

Ten or more counts support this clonotype. The chain combines TRBV13 with TRBJ2-3; the D call may be TRBD1 or TRBD2 (6 bases each). Germline values: CDR1 PRHDT, CDR2 FYEKMQ (reference sequence). V was clipped by 6 bases and J by 4 bases, with 14 bases between them. The CDR3 runs to 14 residues. CDR3 sequence reads: CASRMLGGPDTQYF. In DNA form, the CDR3 reads TGTGCCAGCAGAATGCTGGGGGGCCCAGATACGCAGTATTTT.

This clonotype was counted only a few times. The chain employs TRBV25-1 and TRBJ2-7; no clear D. V was clipped by 3 bases and J by 3 bases, with 9 bases between them. The CDR3 is 13 amino acids. Germline V gives CDR1 MGHDK, CDR2 SYGVNS. The CDR3 sequence: CASSDRFNYEQYF. In DNA, the CDR3 is TGTGCCAGCAGTGACCGGTTCAACTACGAGCAGTACTTC.

The V gene is TRBV12-3 or TRBV12-4, the J gene TRBJ2-5; TRBD2 matches at 8 bases. The CDR3 is 16 residues long. V shed 2 bases, J shed 4 bases, and the junction held 9 bases outside the gene matches. The CDR3 DNA reads TGTGCCAGCAGTTTAACTAGCGGCGGGGGGAGAGAGACCCAGTACTTC. As protein: CASSLTSGGGRETQYF.

This clonotype occurred many times. The gene calls are TRBV7-8 and TRBJ2-3; 8 bases agree with TRBD2. CDR3 length: 15 residues. Trimming cost V 3 bases and J 1 base; bases outside gene matches: 3. Germline V gives CDR1 SGHVS, CDR2 FQNEAQ. CDR3 sequence: CASSFTRGGTDTQYF. In DNA form, the CDR3 reads TGTGCCAGCAGCTTCACGCGGGGGGGCACAGATACGCAGTATTTT.

This clonotype appeared a few times. V gene TRBV18 combines with J gene TRBJ2-1; D may be TRBD1 (6 bases). Germline V gene data show CDR1 as KGHSH and CDR2 as LQKENI. V was clipped by 3 bases and J by 8 bases, with 8 bases between them. This CDR3 comprises 12 residues. CDR3 in DNA: TGTGCCAGCTCACCGTCAGGGGATGAGCAGTTCTTC. It specifies CASSPSGDEQFF. The entire variable domain, with the rest obtained from reference TRBV18 and TRBJ2-1, is as follows: NAGVMQNPRHLVRRRGQEARLRCSPMKGHSHVYWYRQLPEEGLKFMVYLQKENIIDESGMPKERFSAEFPKEGPSILRIQQVVRGDSAAYFCASSPSGDEQFFGPGTRLTVL.

The chain combines TRBV10-3 with TRBJ1-1; D possibly corresponds to TRBD1 (5 bases). Germline V gives CDR1 ENHRY, CDR2 SYGVKD. The CDR3 consists of 13 residues. The CDR3, as DNA: TGTGCTTCGGGGGAGTTTGAGAACACTGAAGCTTTCTTT. Its protein product is CASGEFENTEAFF.

The table lists this clonotype with a few counts. This chain joins TRBV5-8 and TRBJ2-3, with D unresolved. CDR1 and CDR2 from the germline V gene are SGHTS and YDEGEE. Trimming took off 0 bases at V and 2 bases at J, with 10 bases between the two ends. The CDR3 loop spans 15 amino acids. The CDR3 DNA reads TGTGCCAGCAGCTTGGGACGGACCTACACAGATACGCAGTATTTT. Protein sequence: CASSLGRTYTDTQYF.

This chain joins TRBV7-9 and TRBJ2-7, with D tentatively TRBD1 (6 bases). The length of the CDR3 is 14 residues. The V end was cut by 5 bases, the J end by 4 bases, with 15 bases between. Germline V lookup: CDR1 SEHNR, CDR2 FQNEAQ (reference sequence). This CDR3 reads CASSAGGSQYEQYF. CDR3 nucleotide sequence: TGTGCCAGCAGCGCTGGGGGCAGCCAATACGAGCAGTACTTC.

This chain joins TRBV6-5 and TRBJ1-2, with D possibly matching TRBD1 (5 bases). The V gene lost 2 bases and the J gene lost 4 bases, with 17 bases spanning the gap. The CDR3 is 16 amino acids. Per the germline V gene, CDR1 is MNHEY and CDR2 is SVGAGI. CDR3 sequence (DNA): TGTGCCAGCAGTTACGGGTATAGAGGGGAGGGCTATGGCTACACCTTC. It yields the protein CASSYGYRGEGYGYTF.